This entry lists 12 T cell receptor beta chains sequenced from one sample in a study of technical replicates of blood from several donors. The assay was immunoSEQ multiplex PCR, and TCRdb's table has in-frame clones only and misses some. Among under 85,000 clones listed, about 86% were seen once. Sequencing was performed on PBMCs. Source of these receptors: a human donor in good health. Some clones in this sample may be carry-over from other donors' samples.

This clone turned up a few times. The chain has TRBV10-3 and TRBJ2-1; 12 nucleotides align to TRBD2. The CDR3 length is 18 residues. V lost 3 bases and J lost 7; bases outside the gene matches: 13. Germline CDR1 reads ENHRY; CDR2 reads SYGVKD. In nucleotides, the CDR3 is TGTGCCATCAGTGATGTACTAGCGGGAGGACCGCGGCCTAATGAGCAGTTCTTC. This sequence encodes CAISDVLAGGPRPNEQFF.

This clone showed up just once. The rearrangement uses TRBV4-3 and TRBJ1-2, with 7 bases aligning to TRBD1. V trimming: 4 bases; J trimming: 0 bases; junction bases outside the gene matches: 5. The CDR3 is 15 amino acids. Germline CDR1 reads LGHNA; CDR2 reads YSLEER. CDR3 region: CASSRGDSSNYGYTF. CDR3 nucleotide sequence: TGCGCCAGCAGCCGGGGGGACAGCTCTAACTATGGCTACACCTTC.

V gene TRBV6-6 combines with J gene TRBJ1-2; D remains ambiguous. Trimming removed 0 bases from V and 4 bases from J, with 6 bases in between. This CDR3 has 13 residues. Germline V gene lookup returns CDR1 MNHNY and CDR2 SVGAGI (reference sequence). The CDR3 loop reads CASSYSTAYGYTF. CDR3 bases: TGTGCCAGCAGTTACTCTACAGCCTATGGCTACACCTTC.

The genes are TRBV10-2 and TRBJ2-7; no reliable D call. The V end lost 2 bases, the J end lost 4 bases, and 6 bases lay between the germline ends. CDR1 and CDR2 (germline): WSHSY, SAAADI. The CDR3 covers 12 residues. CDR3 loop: CASSETEYEQYF. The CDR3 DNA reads TGCGCCAGCAGTGAGACAGAATACGAGCAGTACTTC.

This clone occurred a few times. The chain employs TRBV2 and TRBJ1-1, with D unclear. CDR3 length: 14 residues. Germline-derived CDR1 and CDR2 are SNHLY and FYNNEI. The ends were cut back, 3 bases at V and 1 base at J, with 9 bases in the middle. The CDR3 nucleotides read TGTGCCAGCAGTGACTACTGGAGGAACACTGAAGCTTTCTTT. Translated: CASSDYWRNTEAFF.

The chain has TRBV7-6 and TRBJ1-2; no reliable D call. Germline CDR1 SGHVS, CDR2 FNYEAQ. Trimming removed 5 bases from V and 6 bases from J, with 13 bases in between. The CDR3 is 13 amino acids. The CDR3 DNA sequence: TGTGCCAGCAGCCAACAACCCGGGGATGGCTACACCTTC. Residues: CASSQQPGDGYTF.

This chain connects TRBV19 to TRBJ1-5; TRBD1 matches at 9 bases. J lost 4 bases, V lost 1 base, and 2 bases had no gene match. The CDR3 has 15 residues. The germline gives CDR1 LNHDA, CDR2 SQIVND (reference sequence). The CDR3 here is CASSIGTGVNQPQHF. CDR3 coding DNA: TGTGCCAGTAGTATAGGGACAGGGGTAAATCAGCCCCAGCATTTT.

Here the CDR3 DNA reads TGTGCCAGCAGCGACACCGGACTAGCGGGGTATCGGTTTTCAGATACGCAGTATTTT. Amino acids: CASSDTGLAGYRFSDTQYF. The chain is built from TRBV7-9 and TRBJ2-3; TRBD2 matches at 12 bases. The CDR3 covers 19 residues. Germline assignment: CDR1 SEHNR and CDR2 FQNEAQ (reference sequence). V lost 5 bases, J lost 4 bases, and 16 bases stayed unmatched.

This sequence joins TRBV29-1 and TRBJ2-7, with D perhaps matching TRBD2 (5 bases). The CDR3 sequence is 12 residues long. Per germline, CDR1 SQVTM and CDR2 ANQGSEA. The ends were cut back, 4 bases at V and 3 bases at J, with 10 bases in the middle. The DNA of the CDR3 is TGCAGCGTTGGCGAGGGCAGCTACGAGCAGTACTTC. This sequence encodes CSVGEGSYEQYF.

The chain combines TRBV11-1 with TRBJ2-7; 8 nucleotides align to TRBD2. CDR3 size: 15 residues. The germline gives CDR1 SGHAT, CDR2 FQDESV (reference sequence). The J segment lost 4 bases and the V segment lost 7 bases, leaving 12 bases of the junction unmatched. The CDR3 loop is CASTKGAGDLYEQYF. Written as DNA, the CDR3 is TGTGCCAGCACCAAAGGAGCGGGAGATTTGTACGAGCAGTACTTC.

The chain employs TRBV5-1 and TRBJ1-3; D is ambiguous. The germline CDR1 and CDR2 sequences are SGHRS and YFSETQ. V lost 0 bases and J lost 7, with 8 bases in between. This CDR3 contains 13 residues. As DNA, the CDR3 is TGCGCCAGCAGCTTGGGAATGAGGAACACCATATATTTT. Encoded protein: CASSLGMRNTIYF.

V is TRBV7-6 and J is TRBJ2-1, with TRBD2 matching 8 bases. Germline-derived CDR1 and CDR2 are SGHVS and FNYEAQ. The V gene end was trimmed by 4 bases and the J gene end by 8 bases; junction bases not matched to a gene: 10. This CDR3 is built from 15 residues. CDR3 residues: CASSWTGTRSDEQFF. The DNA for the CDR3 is TGTGCCAGCAGCTGGACCGGGACTAGGTCGGATGAGCAGTTCTTC.